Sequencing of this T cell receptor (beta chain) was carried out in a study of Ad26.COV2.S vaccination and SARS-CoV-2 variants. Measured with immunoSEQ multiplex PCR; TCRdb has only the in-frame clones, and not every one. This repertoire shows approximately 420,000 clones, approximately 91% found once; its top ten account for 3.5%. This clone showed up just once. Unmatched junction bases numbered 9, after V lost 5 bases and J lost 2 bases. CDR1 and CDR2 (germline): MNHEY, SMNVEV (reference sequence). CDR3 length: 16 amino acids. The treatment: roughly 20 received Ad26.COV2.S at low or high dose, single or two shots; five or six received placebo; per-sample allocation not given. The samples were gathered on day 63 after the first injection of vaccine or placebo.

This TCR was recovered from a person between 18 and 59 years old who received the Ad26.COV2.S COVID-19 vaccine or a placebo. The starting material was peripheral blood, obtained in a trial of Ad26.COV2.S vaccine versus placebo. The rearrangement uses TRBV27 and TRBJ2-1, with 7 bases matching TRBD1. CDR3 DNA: TGTGCCAGCAGTACAACACCAGGGGGTCCCTACAATGAGCAGTTCTTC. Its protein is CASSTTPGGPYNEQFF.